The TCR beta chain under discussion was sequenced for a study of control samples from healthy donors and cancer patients. The CDR3 runs to 12 residues. Germline CDR1 reads GTSNPN; CDR2 reads SVGIG (reference sequence). V lost 3 bases and J lost 5, with 9 bases in between. TCRdb's table, derived via immunoSEQ multiplex PCR, lists solely in-frame clones and lacks some. The sample records under 200,000 clones, 88% being singletons. Sequenced input: blood. The chain recombines TRBV30 with TRBJ2-3, with TRBD2 as a possible D gene (5 bases). The source of this sequence is a woman in her 30s in good health. The CDR3 region has the DNA TGTGCCTGGAGAGCCGGGGTAGATACGCAGTATTTT. As protein: CAWRAGVDTQYF.